The TCR beta chain under discussion was sequenced for a study of T cell repertoires in cytomegalovirus infection. About the study: Public TCR beta signatures marked donors with CMV infection and the matching HLA. Study-wide results and caveats: Dominating the ex vivo response were TCR beta clonotypes that were CMV-specific and HLA-C-restricted.

Germline V CDR1 and CDR2: MNHEY, SVGAGI. Trimming stripped 6 bases from V and 8 bases from J, with 13 bases between. CDR3 length: 12 residues. This clonotype showed up many times. No antigen is known for it. TCRdb ran MiXCR on the reads and lists one entry per CDR3 protein. This table has fewer than 200,000 distinct CDR3 sequences, approximately 15% appearing once. This sequence was found in a human donor in good health (CMV status not recorded). Some clones in this sample may be carry-over from other donors' samples. Sample: PBMCs. This chain joins TRBV6-5 and TRBJ1-2, with D perhaps TRBD1 (5 bases). The CDR3 protein is CASSRGDSGYTF. The CDR3 nucleotides are TGTGCCAGCAGCCGGGGGGACTCGGGCTACACCTTC.